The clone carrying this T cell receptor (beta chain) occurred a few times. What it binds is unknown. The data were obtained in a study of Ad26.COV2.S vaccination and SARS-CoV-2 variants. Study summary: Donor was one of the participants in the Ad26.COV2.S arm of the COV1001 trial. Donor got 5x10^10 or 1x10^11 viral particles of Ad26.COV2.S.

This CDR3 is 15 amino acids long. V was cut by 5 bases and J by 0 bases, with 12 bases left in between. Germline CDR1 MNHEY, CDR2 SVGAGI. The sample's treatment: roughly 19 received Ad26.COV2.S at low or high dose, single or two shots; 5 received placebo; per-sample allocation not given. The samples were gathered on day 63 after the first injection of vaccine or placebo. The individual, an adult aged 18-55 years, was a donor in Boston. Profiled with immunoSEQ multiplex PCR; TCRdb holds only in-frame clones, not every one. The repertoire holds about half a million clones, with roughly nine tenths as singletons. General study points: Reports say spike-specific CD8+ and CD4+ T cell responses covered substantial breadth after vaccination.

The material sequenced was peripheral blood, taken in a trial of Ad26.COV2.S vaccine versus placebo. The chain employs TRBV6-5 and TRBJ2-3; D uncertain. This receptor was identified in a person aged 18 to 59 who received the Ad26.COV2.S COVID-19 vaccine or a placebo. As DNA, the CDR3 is TGTGCCAGCAGTCCAGGCTTTCCTAGCACAGATACGCAGTATTTT. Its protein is CASSPGFPSTDTQYF.